These 19 T cell receptor beta chains were all obtained from the same sample, sequenced in a study of T-cell memory formation after mild COVID-19. TCRdb processed the 5' RACE reads anew with MiXCR; each CDR3 protein has one entry. Here the sample spans roughly 110,000 distinct CDR3 sequences, 22% being singletons. Sample: PBMCs or a T cell subset sorted from them (not recorded which). All receptors derive from a man aged 18 to 35 who had mild COVID-19 (a few samples of this study predate the infection). Cell type and time point are not known.

This clonotype was picked up a small number of times. The rearrangement joins TRBV19 to TRBJ2-7, with 7 nucleotides matching TRBD1. In germline, CDR1 is LNHDA, CDR2 SQIVND (reference sequence). This CDR3 has 15 residues. With V trimmed by 3 bases and J by 7 bases, 12 bases remained unmatched. The CDR3 DNA reads TGTGCCAGTAGTATTTCAGCAGGGGGATCGGGAGAGCAGTACTTC. Its protein product is CASSISAGGSGEQYF.

V is TRBV5-1 and J is TRBJ2-7; D may correspond to TRBD1 or TRBD2 (5 bases each). Germline assignment: CDR1 SGHRS and CDR2 YFSETQ. Trimming cost V 4 bases and J 0 bases, with 17 bases left between them. The CDR3 extends over 16 amino acids. This CDR3 reads CASSLGVGTVSYEQYF. CDR3 coding DNA: TGCGCCAGCAGCCTGGGGGTAGGGACGGTCTCCTACGAGCAGTACTTC.

The rearrangement uses TRBV19 and TRBJ2-3; D call uncertain. Between the trimmed V and J ends, which lost 3 bases and 7 bases, there was a span of 11 bases. The germline V gene encodes CDR1 LNHDA and CDR2 SQIVND (reference sequence). This CDR3 comprises 13 residues. CDR3 in DNA: TGTGCCAGTAGTATTTACCCCCAAAATACGCAGTATTTT. Translation gives CASSIYPQNTQYF.

V usage is TRBV6-2 or TRBV6-3 and J usage is TRBJ2-5; possible D gene TRBD2, 6 bases. Between the trimmed V and J ends, which lost 0 bases and 4 bases, there was a span of 9 bases. The CDR3 spans 14 residues. Germline CDR1 reads MNHEY; CDR2 reads SVGEGT. In nucleotides, the CDR3 is TGTGCCAGCAGTTACTCGATCGGGAGAGAGACCCAGTACTTC. Translating gives CASSYSIGRETQYF.

This clonotype was observed a handful of times. This chain links TRBV6-6 with TRBJ1-6, with no clear D. The germline gives CDR1 MNHNY, CDR2 SVGAGI (reference sequence). This CDR3 contains 14 residues. The V and J ends lost 2 bases and 8 bases respectively, with 10 bases between them. The CDR3 spells CASSYPAVDSPLHF. In DNA, the CDR3 is TGTGCCAGCAGTTACCCCGCCGTCGATTCACCCCTCCACTTT.

This clonotype was observed a few times. The J gene is TRBJ2-7, the V gene TRBV14; 15 bases fit TRBD2. The V gene's germline CDR1 is SGHDN and CDR2 FVKESK. With V trimmed by 4 bases and J by 7 bases, 14 bases remained unmatched. The CDR3 is made up of 18 amino acids. The CDR3 protein is CASSPPVKVGLAGGEQYF. The CDR3 coding sequence is TGTGCCAGCAGCCCCCCTGTTAAGGTGGGACTAGCGGGGGGAGAGCAGTACTTC. Full variable domain (outside the CDR3, taken from reference TRBV14 and TRBJ2-7): EAGVTQFPSHSVIEKGQTVTLRCDPISGHDNLYWYRRVMGKEIKFLLHFVKESKQDESGMPNNRFLAERTGGTYSTLKVQPAELEDSGVYFCASSPPVKVGLAGGEQYFGPGTRLTVT.

This chain connects TRBV6-5 to TRBJ2-3; D is unresolved. The V end was cut by 5 bases, the J end by 0 bases, with 6 bases between. The CDR3 consists of 13 residues. The germline V gene encodes CDR1 MNHEY and CDR2 SVGAGI. The CDR3 spells CASSLQSTDTQYF. In DNA form, the CDR3 reads TGTGCCAGCAGTCTACAAAGCACAGATACGCAGTATTTT.

This clonotype was found a few times. The rearrangement links TRBV12-3 or TRBV12-4 to TRBJ1-1; 8 bases map to TRBD1. The trim removed 4 bases at V and 5 bases at J, leaving 6 bases unmatched. This CDR3 spans 14 amino acids. The CDR3 reads CASSSDRGATEAFF. DNA of the CDR3: TGTGCCAGCAGTTCAGACAGGGGTGCTACTGAAGCTTTCTTT.

This clonotype occurred a few times. V is TRBV4-3 and J is TRBJ2-2, with TRBD2 as a possible D gene (6 bases). Germline lookup yields CDR1 LGHNA and CDR2 YSLEER. Trimming removed 2 bases from V and 7 bases from J, with 14 bases in between. This CDR3 is built from 15 residues. The CDR3 DNA reads as TGCGCCAGCAGCCAAAAGACTAGTTGGGTCGGGGAGCTGTTTTTT. Protein: CASSQKTSWVGELFF.

The rearrangement uses TRBV6-5 and TRBJ2-7, with D possibly being TRBD1 (6 bases). Germline CDR1 and CDR2: MNHEY and SVGAGI. Trimming shortened V by 2 bases and J by 2 bases, and 13 bases separated the two germline ends. The CDR3 has 15 amino acids. CDR3 protein: CASSYARGAAYEQYF. The CDR3 DNA reads TGTGCCAGCAGTTACGCCAGGGGTGCTGCCTACGAGCAGTACTTC.

As regards this clonotype: The DNA is omitted, as the CDR3 cannot be located on it reliably, and the CDR3 follows TCRdb's listing. The rearrangement uses TRBV7-5 and TRBJ1-1; the DNA was not used to check the table's D call, TRBD1. TRBV7-5 is recorded as a pseudogene. The CDR3 has 17 residues if both end residues are counted. CDR3 protein: CISVPEAATGDNTEAFF.

This clonotype was found a few times. The CDR3 nucleotides are TGTGCCAGCGGCGAGTCGGGGGGGACCGGGGAGCTGTTTTTT. Encoded protein: CASGESGGTGELFF. V is TRBV12-3 or TRBV12-4 and J is TRBJ2-2, with 8 bases aligning to TRBD2. The CDR3 has 14 residues. J lost 5 bases, V lost 8 bases, and 7 bases had no gene match.

This clonotype was seen only a few times. The chain has TRBV4-1 and TRBJ1-2; unclear D gene. This CDR3 region has 13 residues. Germline values: CDR1 MGHRA, CDR2 YSYEKL. V was cut by 0 bases and J by 4 bases, with 6 bases left in between. Here the CDR3 reads CASSQDEVYGYTF. As DNA, the CDR3 is TGCGCCAGCAGCCAAGACGAGGTCTATGGCTACACCTTC.

Only a few counts were recorded for this clonotype. V is TRBV9 and J is TRBJ2-7; 8 positions match TRBD1. The length of the CDR3 is 12 residues. Germline CDR1 and CDR2: SGDLS and YYNGEE. With V trimmed by 3 bases and J by 6 bases, 2 bases remained unmatched. The CDR3 loop reads CASSATGGEQYF. DNA of the CDR3: TGTGCCAGCAGCGCCACAGGGGGCGAGCAGTACTTC.

V and J are TRBV5-5 and TRBJ2-3; a possible D gene is TRBD1 (7 bases). Trimming removed 5 bases from V and 3 bases from J, with 22 bases in between. CDR3 length: 17 amino acids. The germline gives CDR1 SGHKS, CDR2 YYEKEE (reference sequence). In nucleotides, the CDR3 is TGTGCCAGCAGTCGACTAGGGATGACAGGGATGACAGATACGCAGTATTTT. It translates to CASSRLGMTGMTDTQYF.

Notes on this clonotype: This may stem from a read error, because a much larger clone lies one nucleotide away. The genes are TRBV2 and TRBJ2-1; 13 nucleotides align to TRBD2. V trimming: 5 bases; J trimming: 3 bases; junction bases outside the gene matches: 1. The CDR3 length is 15 residues. Germline values: CDR1 SNHLY, CDR2 FYNNEI. This CDR3 is CASSRTSGGYNEQFF. CDR3 bases: TGTGCCAGCAGTCGGACTAGCGGGGGCTACAATGAGCAGTTCTTC.

This clonotype was found a few times. This chain joins TRBV2 and TRBJ2-1; 9 nucleotides align to TRBD2. The junction had 5 bases not matched to a gene; V was cut back by 8 bases and J by 3 bases. There are 14 residues in the CDR3. CDR1 and CDR2 from the germline V gene are SNHLY and FYNNEI. The CDR3 here is CASRVAGVYNEQFF. The CDR3 DNA is TGTGCCAGCCGGGTAGCGGGGGTCTACAATGAGCAGTTCTTC.

This clonotype was observed a few times. The genes are TRBV27 and TRBJ2-7, with 10 bases matching TRBD1. From germline, CDR1 is MNHEY and CDR2 SMNVEV (reference sequence). The J segment lost 5 bases and the V segment lost 4 bases, leaving 5 bases of the junction unmatched. The CDR3 spans 14 residues. The CDR3 reads CASSWGGTGDEQYF. DNA of the CDR3: TGTGCCAGCAGTTGGGGAGGGACAGGGGACGAGCAGTACTTC.

This clonotype was seen only a few times. The genes are TRBV18 and TRBJ2-7; D possibly matches TRBD1 or TRBD2 (6 bases each). The germline gives CDR1 KGHSH, CDR2 LQKENI. The CDR3 runs to 15 residues. V gave up 3 bases and J gave up 2 bases, with 14 bases separating them. CDR3 protein: CASSPPGAAPYEQYV. The CDR3 DNA is TGTGCCAGCTCACCTCCGGGGGCGGCCCCCTACGAGCAGTACGTC.